Sequencing of this T cell receptor (beta chain) was carried out in a study of cytomegalovirus exposure and HLA in healthy donors. Study-level results: When analyzed later, the rates of TCR association showed variation by HLA locus, with DRB1 the most and HLA-C the fewest. Confirmation was obtained in vitro that a few CMV-associated chains are specific for CMV antigens. Researchers counted about 150 TCR beta chains as cytomegalovirus-associated.

PCR amplification relied on 60 Vbeta primers (plus 13 Jbeta primers). Sequencing was performed with immunoSEQ multiplex PCR; in TCRdb, only in-frame clones are kept and a portion is missing. The sample consists of more than 150,000 clones, 75% to 90% of them appearing once. As for this clone: Its antigen remains unknown.

This clonotype originated in a man between 18 and 29 years old in good health and CMV-seropositive. What was sequenced was PBMCs.

CDR3 in amino acids: CASSRLWAGKYNEQFF. The CDR3 DNA reads as TGTGCCAGCAGTCGACTTTGGGCGGGGAAGTACAATGAGCAGTTCTTC. The chain couples TRBV7-9 to TRBJ2-1, with a possible D match to TRBD2 (6 bases). Germline CDR1 is SEHNR and CDR2 is FQNEAQ (reference sequence). CDR3 length: 16 residues. V lost 6 bases and J 4 bases, leaving 19 bases between the germline ends.